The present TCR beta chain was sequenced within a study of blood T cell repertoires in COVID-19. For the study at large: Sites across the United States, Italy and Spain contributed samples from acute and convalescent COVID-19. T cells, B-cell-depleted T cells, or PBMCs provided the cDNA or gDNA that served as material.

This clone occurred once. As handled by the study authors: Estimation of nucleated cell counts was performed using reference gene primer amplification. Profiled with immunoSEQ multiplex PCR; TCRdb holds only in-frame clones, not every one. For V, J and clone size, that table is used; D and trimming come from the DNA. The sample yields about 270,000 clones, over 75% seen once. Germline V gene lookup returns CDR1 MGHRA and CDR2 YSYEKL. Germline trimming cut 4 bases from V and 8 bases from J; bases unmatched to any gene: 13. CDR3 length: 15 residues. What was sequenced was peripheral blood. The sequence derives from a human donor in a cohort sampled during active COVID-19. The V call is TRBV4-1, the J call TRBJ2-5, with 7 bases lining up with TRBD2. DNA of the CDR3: TGCGCCAGCAGCCTCCTTTCGGGGGGTAGAAATACCCAGTACTTC. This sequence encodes CASSLLSGGRNTQYF.